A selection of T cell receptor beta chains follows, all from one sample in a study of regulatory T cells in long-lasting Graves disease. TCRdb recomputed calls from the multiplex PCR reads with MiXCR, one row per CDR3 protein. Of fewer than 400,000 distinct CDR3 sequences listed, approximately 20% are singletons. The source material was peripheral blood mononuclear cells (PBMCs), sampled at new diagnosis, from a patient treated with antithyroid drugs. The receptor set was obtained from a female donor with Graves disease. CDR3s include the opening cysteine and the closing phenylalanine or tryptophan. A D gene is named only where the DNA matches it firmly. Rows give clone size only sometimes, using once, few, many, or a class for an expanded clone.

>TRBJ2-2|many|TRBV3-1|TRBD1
CASSQGQGNTGELFF
TGTGCCAGCAGCCAGGGACAGGGAAACACCGGGGAGCTGTTTTTT
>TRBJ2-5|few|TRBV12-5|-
CASGSNGSPSQETQYF
TGTGCTAGTGGTTCCAACGGGAGCCCCTCCCAAGAGACCCAGTACTTC
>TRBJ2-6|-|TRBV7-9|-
CASTSGRRYSGANVLTF
TGTGCCAGCACCTCCGGACGGAGATACTCTGGGGCCAACGTCCTGACTTTC
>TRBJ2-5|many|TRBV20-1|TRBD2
CSARLTSGPGPKETQYF
TGCAGTGCTAGACTGACTAGCGGCCCAGGCCCCAAAGAGACCCAGTACTTC
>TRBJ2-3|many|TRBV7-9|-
CASSQGQHTDTQYF
TGTGCCAGCAGCCAGGGACAACACACAGATACGCAGTATTTT
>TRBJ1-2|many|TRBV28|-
CASSFGTAAGYTF
TGTGCCAGCAGTTTCGGGACGGCGGCGGGCTACACCTTC
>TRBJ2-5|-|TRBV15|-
CATSRDFRTQYF
TGTGCCACCAGCAGAGATTTTCGGACCCAGTACTTC
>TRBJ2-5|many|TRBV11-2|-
CASTSTPVVETQYF
TGTGCCAGCACCTCAACTCCGGTCGTTGAGACCCAGTACTTC
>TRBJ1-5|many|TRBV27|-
CASSRKGLNQPQHF
TGTGCCAGCAGTAGGAAGGGATTGAATCAGCCCCAGCATTTT
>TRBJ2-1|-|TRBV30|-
CAWSLRGGGSYNEQFF
TGTGCCTGGAGTCTGAGGGGGGGCGGGAGCTACAATGAGCAGTTCTTC
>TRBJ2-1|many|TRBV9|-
CASSVEHGGYPYNEQFF
TGTGCCAGCAGCGTAGAACACGGAGGGTATCCCTACAATGAGCAGTTCTTC
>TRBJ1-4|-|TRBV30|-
CAWRLSGEKLFF
TGTGCCTGGAGGCTGTCGGGCGAAAAACTGTTTTTT
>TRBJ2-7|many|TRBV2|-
CASSDIGTQESEQYF
TGTGCCAGCAGTGATATTGGGACCCAAGAAAGCGAGCAGTACTTC
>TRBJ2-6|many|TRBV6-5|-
CASSYRLGRGLDGANVLTF
TGTGCCAGCAGTTACCGACTGGGGCGGGGGCTAGACGGGGCCAACGTCCTGACTTTC
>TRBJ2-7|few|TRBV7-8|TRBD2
CASGGLAGALGEQYF
TGTGCCAGCGGGGGACTAGCGGGAGCACTAGGCGAGCAGTACTTC
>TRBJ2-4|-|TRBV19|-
CASSQELQGFNIQYF
TGTGCCAGCAGCCAAGAGCTCCAGGGCTTTAACATTCAGTACTTC
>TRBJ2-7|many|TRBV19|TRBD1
CASSPAGTGDYEQYF
TGTGCCAGTAGTCCCGCCGGGACAGGCGACTACGAGCAGTACTTC
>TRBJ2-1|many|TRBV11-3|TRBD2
CASSSLGEGPFF
TGTGCCAGCAGCTCTCTGGGGGAGGGTCCGTTCTTC
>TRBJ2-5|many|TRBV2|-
CASSDSLTGFQETQYF
TGTGCCAGCAGTGACTCTCTGACAGGATTTCAAGAGACCCAGTACTTC
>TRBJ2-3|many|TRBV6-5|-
CASSYSTKIPSTDTQYF
TGTGCCAGCAGTTACTCGACTAAGATCCCTAGCACAGATACGCAGTATTTT
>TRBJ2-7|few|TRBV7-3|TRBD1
CASSFGTGSTEQYF
TGTGCCAGCAGCTTTGGGACAGGGTCTACGGAGCAGTACTTC
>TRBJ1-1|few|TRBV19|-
CASRLDSQGLRTEAFF
TGTGCCAGTAGGCTAGACTCACAGGGCCTCCGCACTGAAGCTTTCTTT
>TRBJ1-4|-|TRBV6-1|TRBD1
CASSASGTGVPNEKLFF
TGTGCCAGCAGTGCCTCCGGGACAGGGGTGCCTAATGAAAAACTGTTTTTT
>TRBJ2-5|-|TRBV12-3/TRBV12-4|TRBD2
CASSLGTSFRETQYF
TGTGCCAGCAGTTTAGGGACTAGCTTTCGGGAGACCCAGTACTTC
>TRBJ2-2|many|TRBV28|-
CASSFSYTGELFF
TGTGCCAGCAGTTTCAGTTACACCGGGGAGCTGTTTTTT
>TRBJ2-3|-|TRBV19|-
CASSISRDGTDTQYF
TGTGCCAGTAGTATATCCCGCGACGGCACAGATACGCAGTATTTT
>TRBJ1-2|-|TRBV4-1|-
CASSQVTGPYGYTF
TGCGCCAGCAGCCAAGTTACCGGTCCCTATGGCTACACCTTC
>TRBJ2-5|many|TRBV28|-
CASRMDQFETQYF
TGTGCCAGCAGGATGGACCAGTTTGAGACCCAGTACTTC
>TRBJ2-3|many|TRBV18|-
CASSPEEGESTDTQYF
TGTGCCAGCTCACCAGAGGAGGGAGAAAGCACAGATACGCAGTATTTT
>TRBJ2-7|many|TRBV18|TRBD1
CASSPTGGRSEQYF
TGTGCCAGCTCACCTACAGGGGGCCGGAGCGAGCAGTACTTC
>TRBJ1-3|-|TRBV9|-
CASSVAGSLRNTIYF
TGTGCCAGCAGCGTAGCGGGCAGTCTTAGGAACACCATATATTTT
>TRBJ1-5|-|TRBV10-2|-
CASSESGRINQPQHF
TGCGCCAGCAGTGAATCAGGCCGGATCAATCAGCCCCAGCATTTT
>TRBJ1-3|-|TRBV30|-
CACRGGNTIYF
TGTGCCTGTCGTGGGGGAAACACCATATATTTT
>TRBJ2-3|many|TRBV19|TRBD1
CASSSQGATDTQYF
TGTGCCAGTAGTTCGCAGGGGGCTACAGATACGCAGTATTTT
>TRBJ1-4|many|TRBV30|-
CAWSLYRATNEKLFF
TGTGCCTGGAGTCTCTACAGGGCAACTAATGAAAAACTGTTTTTT
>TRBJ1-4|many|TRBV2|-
CASSREKLFF
TGTGCCAGCAGTCGGGAAAAACTGTTTTTT
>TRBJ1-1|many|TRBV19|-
CASRGDRDQAFF
TGTGCCAGTAGAGGTGACCGGGACCAAGCTTTCTTT
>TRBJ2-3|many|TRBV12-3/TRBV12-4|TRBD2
CASSLRLARGPDTQYF
TGTGCCAGCAGTTTAAGACTAGCGCGGGGCCCAGATACGCAGTATTTT
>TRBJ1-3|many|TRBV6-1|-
CARLSRHSSGNTIYF
TGTGCCAGGCTCTCCAGGCACAGCTCTGGAAACACCATATATTTT
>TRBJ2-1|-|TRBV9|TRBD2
CASSFRASGSRYNEQFF
TGTGCCAGCAGCTTCCGGGCTAGCGGGAGTAGGTATAATGAGCAGTTCTTC
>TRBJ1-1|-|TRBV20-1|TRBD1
CSASALTGGTEAFF
TGCAGTGCTAGTGCCTTGACAGGGGGGACTGAAGCTTTCTTT
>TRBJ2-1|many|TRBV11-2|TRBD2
CASSPSGKLNEQFF
TGTGCCAGCAGCCCTAGCGGCAAACTAAATGAGCAGTTCTTC
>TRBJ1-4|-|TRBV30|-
CAWSVRQESKLFF
TGTGCCTGGAGTGTACGACAGGAATCAAAACTGTTTTTT
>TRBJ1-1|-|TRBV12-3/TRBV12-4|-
CASTLGLGAEAFF
TGTGCCAGCACCTTGGGGTTAGGAGCTGAAGCTTTCTTT
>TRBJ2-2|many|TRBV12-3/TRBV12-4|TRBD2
CASSPRLAGVINTGELFF
TGTGCCAGCAGTCCCCGACTAGCGGGAGTCATAAACACCGGGGAGCTGTTTTTT